Included here is one T cell receptor beta chain sequence, with context. The sample is drawn from a study of breast tumors, draining lymph nodes, adjacent tissues. CDR3 size: 14 residues. V shed 0 bases and J shed 0 bases, with 5 bases lying between them. In germline, CDR1 is SGDLS, CDR2 YYNGEE. TCRdb analysed the multiplex PCR reads with MiXCR anew, one entry per CDR3 protein. The table records over 60,000 distinct CDR3 sequences, around 52% of them present only once. The chain combines TRBV9 with TRBJ2-3; D remains ambiguous. Sequencing was done on a sample of breast tumor tissue. This clonotype was obtained from a female donor with breast cancer. Some clones in this sample may be carry-over from other donors' samples. The CDR3 DNA reads TGTGCCAGCAGCGTAGGGAGAAGCACAGATACGCAGTATTTT. Protein product: CASSVGRSTDTQYF.